This T cell receptor beta chain was recovered during a study of blood T cells in healthy people across ages. Using a J-beta primer mix together with a sample-barcoded 5' primer, a second PCR was run for roughly 6 to 12 cycles. One entry per CDR3 protein results from TCRdb running MiXCR on the 5' RACE reads. The sample consists of over 1,300,000 distinct CDR3 sequences, roughly 64% of them appearing once. The CDR3 covers 16 residues. The V segment lost 5 bases and the J segment 2 bases; nucleotides outside the gene matches: 7. The receptor comes from a man aged 18 to 29 in good health. What was sequenced was blood. The chain carries TRBV12-3 or TRBV12-4 and TRBJ1-4; 8 nucleotides align to TRBD1. In nucleotides, the CDR3 is TGTGCCAGCAGTGAAAGACAGGGGAGGACTAATGAAAAACTGTTTTTT. Translating gives CASSERQGRTNEKLFF.